This record covers a single T cell receptor (beta chain). The antigen remains undetermined. Germline lookup yields CDR1 SNHLY and CDR2 FYNNEI. The trim removed 8 bases at V and 2 bases at J, leaving 11 bases unmatched. This CDR3 region has 15 residues. The data stem from a study of graft-versus-host responses after intestinal transplantation. Whole-study results and caveats: GvH clones were identified in recipient marrow, with some first appearing in ileum or blood.

Profiled with immunoSEQ multiplex PCR; TCRdb holds only in-frame clones, not every one. The table lists about 120,000 clones, 85% to 95% of them singletons. The clonotype comes from a human donor who received an intestinal transplant. The J gene is TRBJ1-2, the V gene TRBV2; TRBD1 matches 7 bases. Material: unstimulated CD4+ T cells sorted from spleen or lymph node cells, obtained before intestinal transplant. Here the CDR3 reads CASRTARGSNYGYTF. The CDR3 region has the DNA TGTGCCAGCCGGACAGCCAGGGGGTCGAACTATGGCTACACCTTC.